The entry that follows covers one T cell receptor (beta chain) sequence. The J segment lost 0 bases and the V segment lost 4 bases, leaving 13 bases of the junction unmatched. The CDR3 is 19 residues long. Germline V gene data show CDR1 as SGHRS and CDR2 as YFSETQ. This entry belongs to a study of blood T cell repertoires in COVID-19. Measured with immunoSEQ multiplex PCR; TCRdb has only the in-frame clones, and not every one. The sample gives roughly 440,000 clones, about 87% of which show up once; about 12% is in the top ten. The sequencing sample was made of peripheral blood. This chain connects TRBV5-1 to TRBJ2-6; TRBD1 aligns across 7 bases. This clonotype was sampled from a woman aged 45-60 years with COVID-19, enrolled during active disease. The chain's CDR3 is CASSPDTGDAYSGANVLTF. In DNA, the CDR3 is TGCGCCAGCAGCCCGGACACAGGGGACGCCTACTCTGGGGCCAACGTCCTGACTTTC.